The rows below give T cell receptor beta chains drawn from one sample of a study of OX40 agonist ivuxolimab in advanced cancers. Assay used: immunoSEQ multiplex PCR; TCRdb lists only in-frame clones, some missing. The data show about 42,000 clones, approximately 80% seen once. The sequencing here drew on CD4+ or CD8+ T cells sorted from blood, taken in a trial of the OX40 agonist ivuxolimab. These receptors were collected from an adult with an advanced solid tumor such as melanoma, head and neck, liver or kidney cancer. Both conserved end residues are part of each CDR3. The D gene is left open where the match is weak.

cdr3_aa: CASSLEGQFGYTF
cdr3_nt: TGCGCCAGCAGCTTGGAGGGACAGTTCGGCTACACCTTC
j_call: TRBJ1-2
v_call: TRBV5-1
d_call: TRBD1

cdr3_aa: CASSPYNSPLHF
cdr3_nt: TGTGCCAGCAGCCCCTATAATTCACCCCTCCACTTT
j_call: TRBJ1-6
v_call: TRBV27
d_call: NA

cdr3_aa: CASSVTGQNIQYF
cdr3_nt: TGTGCCAGCAGCGTGACGGGACAAAACATTCAGTACTTC
j_call: TRBJ2-4
v_call: TRBV9
d_call: NA

cdr3_aa: CASSAPGEQFF
cdr3_nt: TGTGCCAGCAGTGCACCGGGAGAGCAGTTCTTC
j_call: TRBJ2-1
v_call: TRBV6-1
d_call: NA

cdr3_aa: CATIRGTEAFF
cdr3_nt: TGTGCCACCATCCGGGGCACTGAAGCTTTCTTT
j_call: TRBJ1-1
v_call: TRBV27
d_call: NA

cdr3_aa: CASSLKTGNYGYTF
cdr3_nt: TGTGCCAGCAGCCTAAAGACAGGAAACTATGGCTACACCTTC
j_call: TRBJ1-2
v_call: TRBV5-6
d_call: NA

cdr3_aa: CASSSRDRDGYTF
cdr3_nt: TGTGCCAGCAGCTCCCGGGACAGGGATGGCTACACCTTC
j_call: TRBJ1-2
v_call: TRBV5-4
d_call: TRBD1

cdr3_aa: CASSLQGTLGETQYF
cdr3_nt: TGTGCCAGCAGCTTACAGGGGACACTAGGGGAGACCCAGTACTTC
j_call: TRBJ2-5
v_call: TRBV7-9
d_call: NA

cdr3_aa: CASSLVFQGNEQYF
cdr3_nt: TGTGCCAGCAGCTTAGTTTTCCAGGGTAACGAGCAGTACTTC
j_call: TRBJ2-7
v_call: TRBV7-2
d_call: NA

cdr3_aa: CASSVGAGAGNTIYF
cdr3_nt: TGTGCCAGCAGCGTAGGGGCAGGGGCTGGAAACACCATATATTTT
j_call: TRBJ1-3
v_call: TRBV9
d_call: NA

cdr3_aa: CASSRRGLDQPQHF
cdr3_nt: TGTGCCAGCAGCCGACGGGGATTGGATCAGCCCCAGCATTTT
j_call: TRBJ1-5
v_call: TRBV5-6
d_call: NA

cdr3_aa: CASSVATTTGEGEKLFF
cdr3_nt: TGTGCCAGCAGCGTAGCGACGACGACAGGGGAGGGCGAAAAACTGTTTTTT
j_call: TRBJ1-4
v_call: TRBV9
d_call: TRBD1

cdr3_aa: CASSGGTGREETQYF
cdr3_nt: TGTGCCAGTAGTGGTGGGACAGGGAGGGAAGAGACCCAGTACTTC
j_call: TRBJ2-5
v_call: TRBV19
d_call: TRBD1

cdr3_aa: CASSLWGGRAGNEQFF
cdr3_nt: TGTGCCAGCAGCTTATGGGGTGGGAGGGCCGGCAATGAGCAGTTCTTC
j_call: TRBJ2-1
v_call: TRBV11-1
d_call: TRBD2

cdr3_aa: CASSLLDSPGGYTF
cdr3_nt: TGTGCCAGCAGCCTTCTGGACAGTCCTGGGGGCTACACCTTC
j_call: TRBJ1-2
v_call: TRBV2
d_call: NA

cdr3_aa: CASSHWTGDEQFF
cdr3_nt: TGTGCCAGCAGCCACTGGACGGGTGATGAGCAGTTCTTC
j_call: TRBJ2-1
v_call: TRBV14
d_call: NA

cdr3_aa: CASSVVGRGDTQYF
cdr3_nt: TGTGCCAGCAGCGTAGTGGGGCGAGGGGATACGCAGTATTTT
j_call: TRBJ2-3
v_call: TRBV9
d_call: NA

cdr3_aa: CASSPSGAGGLNEQFF
cdr3_nt: TGTGCCAGCAGCCCCTCGGGGGCGGGAGGTCTCAATGAGCAGTTCTTC
j_call: TRBJ2-1
v_call: TRBV7-3
d_call: TRBD2

cdr3_aa: CASSLVGTSFNEQFF
cdr3_nt: TGCGCCAGCAGCTTGGTAGGGACTAGCTTCAATGAGCAGTTCTTC
j_call: TRBJ2-1
v_call: TRBV5-1
d_call: TRBD2

cdr3_aa: CAINLFRVHTEAFF
cdr3_nt: TGTGCCATCAACTTATTTCGGGTCCACACTGAAGCTTTCTTT
j_call: TRBJ1-1
v_call: TRBV10-3
d_call: NA

cdr3_aa: CASSTGEEEKLFF
cdr3_nt: TGTGCCAGCTCGACAGGGGAGGAAGAAAAACTGTTTTTT
j_call: TRBJ1-4
v_call: TRBV18
d_call: TRBD1

cdr3_aa: CASSSLSSGTGGLKLFF
cdr3_nt: TGTGCCAGCAGTTCTCTCTCTTCCGGGACAGGGGGCCTGAAACTGTTTTTT
j_call: TRBJ1-4
v_call: TRBV27
d_call: TRBD1

cdr3_aa: CASSPDRQETQYF
cdr3_nt: TGTGCCAGCAGCCCAGACAGACAAGAGACCCAGTACTTC
j_call: TRBJ2-5
v_call: TRBV7-2
d_call: NA

cdr3_aa: CATSRDTVPAFF
cdr3_nt: TGTGCCACCAGCAGAGACACCGTCCCAGCTTTCTTT
j_call: TRBJ1-1
v_call: TRBV15
d_call: NA

cdr3_aa: CATSLGTGQETQYF
cdr3_nt: TGTGCCACCAGCCTTGGGACAGGGCAAGAGACCCAGTACTTC
j_call: TRBJ2-5
v_call: TRBV15
d_call: TRBD1

cdr3_aa: CASTSGQVNYEQYF
cdr3_nt: TGTGCCTCTACCTCCGGACAGGTAAACTACGAGCAGTACTTC
j_call: TRBJ2-7
v_call: TRBV6-6
d_call: TRBD1

cdr3_aa: CASSVLPGLAGATDTQYF
cdr3_nt: TGTGCCAGCAGTGTTCTACCGGGACTAGCGGGAGCAACAGATACGCAGTATTTT
j_call: TRBJ2-3
v_call: TRBV9
d_call: TRBD2

cdr3_aa: CASSSGTGGEQFF
cdr3_nt: TGTGCCAGCAGCAGCGGGACAGGGGGCGAGCAGTTCTTC
j_call: TRBJ2-1
v_call: TRBV6-5
d_call: TRBD1